Detailed here is one T cell receptor beta chain. This clonotype was counted ten times or more. There is no known antigen for this receptor. Within one base of it there is no much larger clone, and no base qualities were kept. Amplification of TCR beta CDR3 regions was carried out from RNA transcripts. For the first round of RT-PCR on the TCR CDR3, the HTBI primer set was used together with the Qiagen OneStep RT-PCR kit. Libraries were constructed in a second round of multiplex PCR, after which size selection and purification were performed. Libraries were sequenced paired-end with 100 bp reads on an Illumina HiSeq2000. Processing in the source paper ran as follows. Raw data were processed with SOAPnuke, discarding reads with adapters, uncalled bases, mean Phred below 15, or no exact constant-primer or identifier match. COPE v1.2.5 was used to merge the high-quality paired reads, and each unique nucleotide sequence was defined as a clonotype. Clonotypes were aligned to IMGT TRBV, TRBD and TRBJ reference segments using MiTCR v1.1. Analysis was restricted to V-J combinations with a frequency above 0.0001, which covered 98% to 99.2% of repertoires. The TCS score was defined as F50 (clonal expansion) divided by E x V (chaos), with BLOSUM62-based TCRdist calculated between CDR3 peptides within each V-J. Welch's t-statistics and random forest reduced around 510 V-J features to roughly 13, which were used in a naive Bayes classifier (R e1071). Through fastp at Q25 and MiXCR, TCRdb rebuilt clones from the public reads, retaining in-frame beta chains. When rows share a CDR3 protein, they turn into one entry using the most common DNA and genes. The V and J calls come from TCRdb's annotation, not from the publication. The sample table lists about 110,000 distinct CDR3 sequences, roughly 15% of them with a count of one. The ten largest clones capture about 45% of the sample.

The entry originates in a study of T cells in Graves' hyperthyroidism and ophthalmopathy (dated by TCRdb to about 2019). Regarding the research as a whole: Peripheral blood samples were taken at the time of initial diagnosis, prior to any treatment. To identify distinguishing TCR V-J signatures, a discovery cohort of 100 patients was used, comprising 40 to 45 with Graves' ophthalmopathy and 57 with stable Graves' hyperthyroidism. Whether ophthalmopathy could be predicted prospectively was tested in an independent validation cohort made up of 18 to 20 hyperthyroidism patients plus 17 patients who later progressed to ophthalmopathy. The roughly 94 discovery patients were randomly split 7:3 into training and test sets. Thyroid tissue and blood T-cell repertoires from six Graves' hyperthyroidism patients were also compared in the study. After sampling, hyperthyroidism patients received methimazole starting at 30 mg daily, and ophthalmopathy patients received high-dose intravenous methylprednisolone. The paper reports TCR Vbeta CDR3 sequencing of fewer than 150 peripheral blood samples: fewer than 50 ophthalmopathy, approximately 74 hyperthyroidism and around 17 progressor patients. What the authors observed across the whole study: A 13 V-J signature model separated ophthalmopathy from stable hyperthyroidism, with around 91% sensitivity and roughly 81% specificity in cross-validation and 80%/75% in testing. Most expanded thyroid clonotypes (frequency above 0.001) were also detected in blood, suggesting blood repertoires may reflect thyroid immune responses. In validation, progression to ophthalmopathy was predicted by the model with almost 71% sensitivity and 72% to 80% specificity, a median of around 6.5 months before onset. Sample size was not statistically predetermined, and blinding of investigators to group allocation was not performed.

Graves' hyperthyroidism was defined as stable when no progression to ophthalmopathy occurred over 18 months of follow-up. The hyperthyroidism patients were between 18 and 65 years old and newly diagnosed, with a disease duration of less than 2 months. Any patient with an uncontrolled infection, another autoimmune disease, pregnancy or lactation was excluded. Diagnoses were based on clinical symptoms, serum thyroxine and TRAb, thyroid ultrasound and orbital computed tomography. Ficoll-Paque density gradient centrifugation was used to isolate PBMCs from 9.5 to 10 ml of fresh peripheral blood. Total RNA was extracted using Trizol reagent, and RNA quality was assessed on an Agilent 2100 Bioanalyzer. The CDR3 goes from the cysteine to the phenylalanine over 14 residues. Just the 42-base CDR3 DNA is kept, in frame starting at base 1. V and J lose 8 bases and 0 bases, and a span of 10 bases separates them. Taken from the germline V gene, the CDR1 and CDR2 loops are MNHNS and SASEGT.

The source is a woman aged 45-65 years with Graves' hyperthyroidism. The sequenced material came from blood. The chain couples TRBV6-1 to TRBJ2-2; a tentative D match to TRBD2 spans 6 bases. This receptor carries the CDR3 CASRPGANTGELFF. The base sequence is TGTGCCAGCCGCCCGGGAGCGAACACCGGGGAGCTGTTTTTT.